Shown below are 17 T cell receptor beta chains from a single sample sequenced in a study of blood T cell repertoires in COVID-19. The table came from immunoSEQ multiplex PCR; TCRdb's copy has only in-frame clones and leaves some out. The sample has about 45,000 clones, 75% to 85% seen once. The sample taken for sequencing was peripheral blood. The receptor set was obtained from a man older than 75 in a cohort sampled during active COVID-19.

The chain carries TRBV5-4 and TRBJ1-6; TRBD1 aligns across 12 bases. The germline V gene encodes CDR1 SGHNT and CDR2 YYREEE (reference sequence). CDR3 length: 16 residues. After removal of 4 bases from V and 10 bases from J, the junction contained 9 bases not matched to a gene. Written as DNA, the CDR3 is TGTGCCAGCAGCCCGGGACAGGGGGCCGTTGGGTCACCCCTCCACTTT. Its protein is CASSPGQGAVGSPLHF.

The chain couples TRBV6-5 to TRBJ2-1, with TRBD2 identical over 8 bases. The CDR3 has 15 residues. Germline assignment: CDR1 MNHEY and CDR2 SVGAGI. Trimming took 0 bases from V and 7 from J; bases not matched to a gene: 5. The CDR3 DNA sequence: TGTGCCAGCAGTTACTCGGCGGGAGGCCGAAATGAGCAGTTCTTC. Translation: CASSYSAGGRNEQFF.

The rearrangement uses TRBV18 and TRBJ2-7; 8 bases align to TRBD2. Germline-derived CDR1 and CDR2 are KGHSH and LQKENI. The V segment lost 5 bases and the J segment 2 bases; nucleotides outside the gene matches: 11. CDR3 length: 16 amino acids. The CDR3 DNA follows: TGTGCCAGCTCATCTCTTATTAGCGGGGCCACCTACGAGCAGTACTTC. The encoded protein is CASSSLISGATYEQYF.

J is TRBJ2-7 and V is TRBV3-1 (or the pseudogene TRBV3-2), with TRBD2 identical over 7 bases. The CDR3 is 15 residues long. J gave up 6 bases and V 0 bases, and 8 bases lay outside the gene matches. In germline, CDR1 is LGHDT, CDR2 YNNKEL (reference sequence). The CDR3 sequence: CASSQDLPGGSEQYF. The DNA for the CDR3 is TGTGCCAGCAGCCAAGATCTCCCGGGAGGAAGCGAGCAGTACTTC.

The rearrangement joins TRBV5-6 to TRBJ2-3; D may be TRBD2 (7 bases). From germline, CDR1 is SGHDT and CDR2 YYEEEE. Trimming pared 4 bases from V and 4 bases from J, leaving 16 bases between. The CDR3 is 15 amino acids. The DNA of the CDR3 is TGTGCCAGCAGCACCCGGGGGGCGAGGGCAGATACGCAGTATTTT. Amino acid sequence: CASSTRGARADTQYF.

The chain employs TRBV4-3 and TRBJ2-7, with 13 positions matching TRBD2. After removal of 0 bases from V and 4 bases from J, the junction contained 6 bases not matched to a gene. Germline V gene data show CDR1 as LGHNA and CDR2 as YSLEER. This CDR3 has 17 amino acids. CDR3 in DNA: TGCGCCAGCAGCCAAGAAGTTAGACTAGCGGGAGGATACGAGCAGTACTTC. Its translation is CASSQEVRLAGGYEQYF.

The V and J genes are TRBV25-1 and TRBJ1-6; the D is unclear. V lost 6 bases to trimming and J lost 10 bases, with 7 bases between them. Germline V gene lookup returns CDR1 MGHDK and CDR2 SYGVNS. The CDR3 is 11 amino acids. In nucleotides, the CDR3 is TGTGCCAGCAGGGGCGACTCACCCCTCCACTTT. Translated, it gives CASRGDSPLHF. Full variable domain (outside the CDR3, taken from reference TRBV25-1 and TRBJ1-6): EADIYQTPRYLVIGTGKKITLECSQTMGHDKMYWYQQDPGMELHLIHYSYGVNSTEKGDLSSESTVSRIRTEHFPLTLESARPSHTSQYLCASRGDSPLHFGNGTRLTVT.

This clone was counted only a few times. The V gene is TRBV13, the J gene TRBJ1-6; 9 bases agree with TRBD1. The V and J ends lost 2 bases and 8 bases, in that order; junction bases with no gene match: 4. CDR1 is PRHDT and CDR2 is FYEKMQ in the germline V gene (reference sequence). The CDR3 is 15 amino acids. The CDR3 nucleotides are TGTGCCAGCAGCTTATCCGGGACAGGGTATTCACCCCTCCACTTT. It translates to CASSLSGTGYSPLHF.

The chain combines TRBV6-6 with TRBJ2-2, with D possibly matching TRBD1 (5 bases). Germline V gives CDR1 MNHNY, CDR2 SVGAGI (reference sequence). V was trimmed by 6 bases and J by 2 bases, leaving 7 bases between them. CDR3 length: 13 residues. As DNA, the CDR3 is TGTGCCAGCAGGCAGGGCAACACCGGGGAGCTGTTTTTT. Translation gives CASRQGNTGELFF.

This sequence joins TRBV29-1 and TRBJ2-3; TRBD1 agrees at 7 bases. The germline V gene encodes CDR1 SQVTM and CDR2 ANQGSEA. The length of the CDR3 is 13 residues. CDR3: CSDREGGTDTQYF. CDR3 nucleotides: TGCAGTGACAGGGAAGGCGGCACAGATACGCAGTATTTT.

This chain links TRBV10-3 with TRBJ2-1, with TRBD1 matching over 8 bases. The germline CDR1 and CDR2 sequences are ENHRY and SYGVKD. Trimming cost V 6 bases and J 2 bases; bases outside gene matches: 6. The CDR3 length is 15 residues. The CDR3 reads CAIREPGQAYNEQFF. CDR3 nucleotides: TGTGCCATCAGGGAACCGGGACAGGCCTACAATGAGCAGTTCTTC.

The chain uses TRBV5-4 and TRBJ2-3; TRBD1 agrees at 8 bases. Germline loops: CDR1 SGHNT, CDR2 YYREEE (reference sequence). J was trimmed by 6 bases and V by 4 bases; bases with no gene match: 4. The CDR3 totals 13 residues. The CDR3 spells CASSLQGEDTQYF. CDR3 DNA sequence: TGTGCCAGCAGCCTACAGGGGGAGGATACGCAGTATTTT.

The chain employs TRBV27 and TRBJ2-7, with TRBD2 matching over 9 bases. V shed 6 bases and J 6 bases; nucleotides not matched to a gene: 9. Germline CDR1 is MNHEY and CDR2 is SMNVEV (reference sequence). The CDR3 covers 14 residues. CDR3 in amino acids: CASRPGTSSSEQYF. CDR3 bases: TGTGCCAGCAGGCCCGGGACTAGCTCTTCCGAGCAGTACTTC.

This clone was picked up a small number of times. The chain has TRBV3-1 (or the pseudogene TRBV3-2) and TRBJ1-1; D not certain. There are 14 residues in the CDR3. Germline CDR1 and CDR2: LGHDT and YNNKEL (reference sequence). V was trimmed by 5 bases and J by 0 bases, leaving 10 bases between them. CDR3 protein: CASSKYEMNTEAFF. The CDR3 DNA reads TGTGCCAGCAGCAAATACGAGATGAACACTGAAGCTTTCTTT.

The J gene is TRBJ1-3, the V gene TRBV6-6, with 8 bases identical to TRBD1. The CDR3 runs 15 residues. The trim removed 6 bases at V and 4 bases at J, leaving 8 bases unmatched. CDR1 and CDR2 from the germline V gene are MNHNY and SVGAGI (reference sequence). The CDR3 nucleotides read TGTGCCAGCAGCCGCCAGGGGGCGTTCGGAAACACCATATATTTT. Translating it yields CASSRQGAFGNTIYF.

The rearrangement uses TRBV19 and TRBJ2-2; 7 bases are shared with TRBD1. Germline V gene lookup returns CDR1 LNHDA and CDR2 SQIVND (reference sequence). V dropped 2 bases and J dropped 5; count of bases not matched to a gene: 2. The CDR3 spans 14 residues. CDR3 nucleotide sequence: TGTGCCAGTAGTATAAACAGGGGAACCGGGGAGCTGTTTTTT. Translation gives CASSINRGTGELFF.

The chain is built from TRBV4-1 and TRBJ2-7; 8 positions match TRBD2. CDR3 size: 15 residues. V was pared by 2 bases and J by 4 bases, with 7 bases of the junction left unmatched. Germline V CDR1 and CDR2: MGHRA, YSYEKL. CDR3 sequence: CASSQNSGTRYEQYF. In DNA, the CDR3 is TGCGCCAGCAGCCAAAATAGCGGGACCCGGTACGAGCAGTACTTC.